What follows describes a single T cell receptor beta chain. The antigen is unknown. The entry originates in a study of response to subunit inactivated influenza vaccine. Study conclusions and caveats: T cells newly recruited by each seasonal influenza vaccination are few, the authors suggested.

TCRdb itself ran the RT-PCR reads through MiXCR, one entry per CDR3 protein. The data hold approximately 200,000 distinct CDR3 sequences, with 13% to 15% observed a single time. V lost 1 base and J lost 6, with 7 bases in between. The CDR3 totals 12 residues. CDR1 and CDR2 (germline): DFQATT, SNEGSKA (reference sequence). This chain uses TRBV20-1 with TRBJ2-1; D is unresolved. The sequencing used CD8+ T cells sorted from PBMCs, collected about 5 days after vaccination. This receptor was obtained from a man in his forties or fifties who received an inactivated influenza vaccine. CDR3 in amino acids: CSARGSSNEQFF. The DNA of the CDR3 is TGCAGTGCTAGAGGGTCCAGCAATGAGCAGTTCTTC.